This T cell receptor (beta chain) was identified in a study of cytomegalovirus exposure and HLA in healthy donors. General observations from the study: In a later analysis, around 18,000 TCR beta sequences were associated with HLA alleles at 0.05 false discovery rate. Excluded were some V segments that proved indistinguishable, including TRBV6-2 and TRBV6-3.

This CDR3 has 15 residues. The germline gives CDR1 SGHTA, CDR2 FQGNSA. Losses at the gene ends were 5 bases for V and 7 bases for J; bases not matched to a gene: 11. With 60 Vbeta and 13 Jbeta primers, the PCR was carried out. Sequencing was performed with immunoSEQ multiplex PCR; in TCRdb, only in-frame clones are kept and a portion is missing. Of about 77,000 clones listed, over 65% were seen once; the top ten hold less than 4.5%. With respect to this clone: The antigen is undetermined.

The clonotype originates from a man between 40 and 49 years old in good health and CMV-seronegative. Sequenced: PBMCs. The chain recombines TRBV7-2 with TRBJ2-7; TRBD1 agrees at 10 bases. CDR3 in DNA: TGTGCCAGCAGCCCTGCCCCGGGACAGGGGTATGAGCAGTACTTC. It is translated as CASSPAPGQGYEQYF.